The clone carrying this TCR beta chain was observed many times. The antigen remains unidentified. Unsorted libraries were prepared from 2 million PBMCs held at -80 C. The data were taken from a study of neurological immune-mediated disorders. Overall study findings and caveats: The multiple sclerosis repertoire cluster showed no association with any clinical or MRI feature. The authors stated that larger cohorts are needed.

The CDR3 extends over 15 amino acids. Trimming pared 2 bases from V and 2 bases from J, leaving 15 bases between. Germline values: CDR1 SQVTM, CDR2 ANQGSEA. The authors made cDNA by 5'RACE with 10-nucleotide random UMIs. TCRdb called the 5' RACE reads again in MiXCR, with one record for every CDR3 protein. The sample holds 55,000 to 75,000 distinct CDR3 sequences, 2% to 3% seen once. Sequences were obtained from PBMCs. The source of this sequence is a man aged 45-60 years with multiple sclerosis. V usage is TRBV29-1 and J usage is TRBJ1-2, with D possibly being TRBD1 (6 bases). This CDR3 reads CSVEWAGASNYGYTF. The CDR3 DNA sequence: TGCAGCGTTGAATGGGCAGGGGCGTCCAACTATGGCTACACCTTC. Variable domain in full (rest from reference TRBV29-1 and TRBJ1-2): SAVISQKPSRDICQRGTSLTIQCQVDSQVTMMFWYRQQPGQSLTLIATANQGSEATYESGFVIDKFPISRPNLTFSTLTVSNMSPEDSSIYLCSVEWAGASNYGYTFGSGTRLTVV.